The clone carrying this T cell receptor beta chain was seen many times. Its antigen is still unknown. The data were obtained in a study of T cells in Graves' hyperthyroidism and ophthalmopathy. Overall study findings and caveats: Ophthalmopathy cases were set apart from stable hyperthyroidism by a 13 V-J model.

Amplification of TCR beta CDR3 regions was performed using RNA transcripts as template. The HTBI primer set served for first-round RT-PCR of the TCR CDR3. TCRdb independently ran MiXCR on the multiplex PCR reads; one entry per CDR3 protein. The table includes roughly 100,000 distinct CDR3 sequences, about 37% detected once. This sequence originates from a woman in her 30s with Graves' hyperthyroidism. The specimen was peripheral blood or thyroid tissue (not recorded which).

The CDR3 protein is CASSVGSSMNTEAFF. CDR3 coding DNA: TGTGCCAGCAGCGTAGGATCGAGCATGAACACTGAAGCTTTCTTT. V usage is TRBV9 and J usage is TRBJ1-1; D remains unclear. Per germline, CDR1 SGDLS and CDR2 YYNGEE. Deletions cut 0 bases from V and 0 bases from J, with 9 bases between. This CDR3 region has 15 residues.